The 8 T cell receptor beta chains presented below share a single source sample, sequenced in a study of blood T cell repertoires in COVID-19. Assay used: immunoSEQ multiplex PCR; TCRdb lists only in-frame clones, some missing. The profile shows about 220,000 clones, roughly 82% of them singletons. Material for sequencing was peripheral blood. Receptors were obtained from a woman between 65 and 79 years old with acute or convalescent COVID-19.

V is TRBV30 and J is TRBJ1-1; D call uncertain. V was clipped by 0 bases and J by 4 bases, with 12 bases between them. Looked up from germline, CDR1 is GTSNPN and CDR2 is SVGIG (reference sequence). This CDR3 has 14 residues. DNA for the CDR3: TGTGCCTGGAGTGTACGAGGGATGGCCACTGAAGCTTTCTTT. Protein sequence: CAWSVRGMATEAFF.

The chain uses TRBV30 and TRBJ2-5; D might be TRBD1 (7 bases). The CDR3 is 13 amino acids. Germline CDR1 GTSNPN, CDR2 SVGIG (reference sequence). V was cut by 5 bases and J by 3 bases, with 13 bases left in between. The CDR3 here is CAWVRRGEETQYF. Here the CDR3 DNA reads TGTGCCTGGGTACGCAGGGGGGAAGAGACCCAGTACTTC.

The J gene is TRBJ2-7, the V gene TRBV5-1; possible D gene TRBD1, 5 bases. The germline V gene has CDR1 SGHRS and CDR2 YFSETQ. The CDR3 has 14 residues. Trimming stripped 4 bases from V and 6 bases from J, with 17 bases between. CDR3 sequence (DNA): TGCGCCAGCAGCCCAGACAGAAGCCGCTCCGAGCAGTACTTC. Translation gives CASSPDRSRSEQYF.

The chain uses TRBV5-1 and TRBJ2-1, with 10 bases fitting TRBD1. V shed 0 bases and J 7 bases; nucleotides not matched to a gene: 10. The CDR3 length is 17 residues. Germline V gene data show CDR1 as SGHRS and CDR2 as YFSETQ. The DNA of the CDR3 is TGCGCCAGCAGCTTGGTACTGGGACAGGGGATTGGTAATGAGCAGTTCTTC. Translation: CASSLVLGQGIGNEQFF. The variable domain in full, completed from reference TRBV5-1 and TRBJ2-1, reads KAGVTQTPRYLIKTRGQQVTLSCSPISGHRSVSWYQQTPGQGLQFLFEYFSETQRNKGNFPGRFSGRQFSNSRSEMNVSTLELGDSALYLCASSLVLGQGIGNEQFFGPGTRLTVL.

V gene TRBV5-1 combines with J gene TRBJ2-7; D gene uncertain. Trimming pared 0 bases from V and 0 bases from J, leaving 13 bases between. Germline V gene lookup returns CDR1 SGHRS and CDR2 YFSETQ. The CDR3 runs 16 residues. The CDR3 protein is CASSLGATSYSYEQYF. The CDR3 DNA sequence: TGCGCCAGCAGCTTGGGGGCGACGTCTTACTCCTACGAGCAGTACTTC.

Remarks on this clone: A read error may account for a junction end that differs from germline. This rearrangement joins TRBV4-2 to TRBJ2-3; TRBD2 agrees at 9 bases. This CDR3 has 18 amino acids. The germline gives CDR1 LGHNA, CDR2 YNFKEQ. The CDR3 nucleotides are TGTGCCGGCAGCCAAGTTAGAAGCGGGGGGACCAGCACAGATACGCAGTATTTT. This codes for CAGSQVRSGGTSTDTQYF.

This chain links TRBV5-1 with TRBJ2-1; 9 bases map to TRBD2. CDR1 is SGHRS, CDR2 YFSETQ, per germline. This CDR3 is 16 amino acids long. J was trimmed by 8 bases and V by 1 base; bases with no gene match: 10. DNA for the CDR3: TGCGCCAGCAGCTTGCAGCTGCGGGGGGGCCTCGATGAGCAGTTCTTC. This gives the protein CASSLQLRGGLDEQFF.

A remark on this clone: A read error may account for a junction end that differs from germline. The chain joins TRBV2 to TRBJ2-7, with TRBD2 matching over 10 bases. Germline values: CDR1 SNHLY, CDR2 FYNNEI. CDR3 length equals 12 residues. CDR3 amino acids: CASSELISGGPF. In DNA, the CDR3 is TGTGCCAGCAGTGAATTGATTAGCGGGGGGCCTTTC.